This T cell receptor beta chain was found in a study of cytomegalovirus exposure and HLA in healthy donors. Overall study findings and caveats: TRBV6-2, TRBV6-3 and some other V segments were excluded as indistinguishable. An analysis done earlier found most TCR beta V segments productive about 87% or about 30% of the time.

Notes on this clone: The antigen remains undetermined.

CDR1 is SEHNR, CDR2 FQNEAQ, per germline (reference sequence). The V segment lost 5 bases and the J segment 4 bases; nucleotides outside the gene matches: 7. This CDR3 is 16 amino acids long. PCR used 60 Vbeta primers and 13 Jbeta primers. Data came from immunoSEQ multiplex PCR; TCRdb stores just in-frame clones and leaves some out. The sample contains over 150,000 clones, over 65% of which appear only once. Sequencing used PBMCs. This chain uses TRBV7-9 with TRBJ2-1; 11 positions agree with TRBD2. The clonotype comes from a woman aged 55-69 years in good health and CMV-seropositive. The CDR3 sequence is CASSPPGLAVYNEQFF. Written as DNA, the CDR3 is TGTGCCAGCAGCCCTCCGGGACTAGCGGTTTACAATGAGCAGTTCTTC.